Following are 18 T cell receptor beta chains from one sample sequenced in a study of OX40 agonist ivuxolimab in advanced cancers. The repertoire was sequenced with immunoSEQ multiplex PCR; TCRdb's copy has only in-frame clones and lacks some. This table holds about 61,000 clones, 82% found once. This specimen was CD4+ or CD8+ T cells sorted from blood, taken in a trial of the OX40 agonist ivuxolimab. These receptors all come from an adult with an advanced solid tumor such as melanoma, head and neck, liver or kidney cancer.

This rearrangement joins TRBV28 to TRBJ1-5; maybe TRBD1 (5 bases). Trimming pared 6 bases from V and 1 base from J, leaving 19 bases between. The CDR3 covers 17 residues. In germline, CDR1 is MDHEN, CDR2 SYDVKM. The CDR3 nucleotides read TGTGCCAGCAGCACTTTCCGGGGCGGCGGGAGCAATCAGCCCCAGCATTTT. Translation: CASSTFRGGGSNQPQHF.

This rearrangement joins TRBV19 to TRBJ2-5; tentatively, D is TRBD2 (5 bases). The CDR3 consists of 13 residues. Trimming stripped 2 bases from V and 9 bases from J, with 13 bases between. Germline lookup yields CDR1 LNHDA and CDR2 SQIVND (reference sequence). This CDR3 reads CASSISDYEPQYF. The CDR3 DNA is TGTGCCAGTAGTATATCCGACTACGAACCCCAGTACTTC.

This clone is a singleton in its sample. The CDR3 region is CASSVSGREVHEQYF. The DNA of the CDR3 is TGTGCCAGCAGTGTCTCAGGACGGGAGGTCCACGAGCAGTACTTC. This chain links TRBV6-4 with TRBJ2-7, with 7 bases aligning to TRBD2. There are 15 residues in the CDR3. The germline V gene encodes CDR1 MRHNA and CDR2 SNTAGT. The V and J ends lost 4 bases and 5 bases, in that order; junction bases with no gene match: 11.

This clone was picked up a small number of times. V usage is TRBV2 and J usage is TRBJ2-7; D perhaps matches TRBD1 (6 bases). V lost 4 bases and J 2 bases, leaving 12 bases between the germline ends. Germline V CDR1 and CDR2: SNHLY, FYNNEI. This CDR3 is built from 14 residues. This CDR3 is CASSVQGPPYEQYF. In DNA, the CDR3 is TGTGCCAGCAGTGTACAGGGTCCCCCCTACGAGCAGTACTTC.

The chain combines TRBV11-3 with TRBJ2-1; TRBD1 or TRBD2 may be the D gene (6 bases each). CDR1 and CDR2 (germline): SGHNT, YENEEA. The V gene lost 1 base and the J gene lost 8 bases, with 18 bases spanning the gap. The CDR3 covers 16 residues. The chain's CDR3 is CASSLGTRGARDEQFF. For the CDR3, the DNA is TGTGCCAGCAGCTTAGGGACGAGGGGGGCAAGGGATGAGCAGTTCTTC.

This CDR3 is CASSPRWRGTDTQYF. The CDR3 DNA follows: TGTGCCAGTAGCCCTCGATGGCGGGGTACAGATACGCAGTATTTT. The rearrangement uses TRBV19 and TRBJ2-3; D possibly corresponds to TRBD2 (6 bases). V was shortened by 6 bases and J by 3 bases, with 16 bases between the two germline ends. CDR3 length equals 15 residues. Looked up from germline, CDR1 is LNHDA and CDR2 is SQIVND (reference sequence).

CDR3 bases: TGTGCCAGCAGTGAGACAGGGGACATCTCCTACGAGCAGTACTTC. Translated, it gives CASSETGDISYEQYF. V gene TRBV28 combines with J gene TRBJ2-7, with 8 bases identical to TRBD1. With V trimmed by 5 bases and J by 0 bases, 6 bases remained unmatched. Germline-derived CDR1 and CDR2 are MDHEN and SYDVKM. CDR3 length: 15 residues.

This chain joins TRBV11-2 and TRBJ1-1; D unresolved. CDR1 and CDR2 (germline): SGHAT, FQNNGV. The CDR3 has 16 residues. V was cut by 5 bases and J by 3 bases, with 19 bases left in between. The CDR3 bases are TGTGCCAGCAGCCCATCGATCACGGACGGAGACACTGAAGCTTTCTTT. This gives the protein CASSPSITDGDTEAFF.

The rearrangement links TRBV5-4 to TRBJ1-2; D remains unclear. Trimming cost V 1 base and J 8 bases, with 15 bases left between them. Germline V gene data show CDR1 as SGHNT and CDR2 as YYREEE (reference sequence). The length of the CDR3 is 14 residues. The CDR3 coding sequence is TGTGCCAGCAGCTTGTACGGACTCACGGAGGGCTACACCTTC. Its protein is CASSLYGLTEGYTF.

This chain uses TRBV11-2 with TRBJ2-1, with D tentatively TRBD1 (5 bases). Looked up from germline, CDR1 is SGHAT and CDR2 is FQNNGV. This CDR3 is built from 15 residues. V lost 5 bases and J lost 4, with 15 bases in between. CDR3 coding DNA: TGTGCCAGCAGCACAGGCCCCGACTCTTACAATGAGCAGTTCTTC. Translated: CASSTGPDSYNEQFF.

The chain links TRBV14 to TRBJ1-5; D ambiguous. CDR1 is SGHDN and CDR2 is FVKESK in the germline V gene. V dropped 0 bases and J dropped 0 bases, with 18 bases sitting between them. The CDR3 is 19 residues long. Written as DNA, the CDR3 is TGTGCCAGCAGCCAAGATTCTACCCCAGAAGCCTATAGCAATCAGCCCCAGCATTTT. Translation gives CASSQDSTPEAYSNQPQHF.

The genes are TRBV6-1 and TRBJ2-3; a weak D match, TRBD2 (5 bases). Trimming took 4 bases from V and 1 from J, leaving 9 bases between them. Germline V gene lookup returns CDR1 MNHNS and CDR2 SASEGT. The CDR3 runs 14 residues. The CDR3 is CASSVGLGTDTQYF. The CDR3 DNA is TGTGCCAGCAGTGTTGGACTTGGCACAGATACGCAGTATTTT.

The chain employs TRBV23-1 and TRBJ1-1, with D tentatively TRBD1 (6 bases). TRBV23-1 falls under the ORF class, with uncertain function. Trimming removed 6 bases from V and 5 bases from J, with 16 bases in between. This CDR3 comprises 14 residues. The CDR3 loop reads CASRLGGWLTEAFF. CDR3 DNA: TGCGCCAGCAGATTAGGGGGGTGGTTGACTGAAGCTTTCTTT.

The V and J genes are TRBV21-1 and TRBJ1-2. TRBV21-1 is assigned pseudogene status. This CDR3 has 14 residues. This CDR3 reads CASSKSPLETGYTF. As DNA, the CDR3 is TGTGCCAGCAGCAAAAGCCCGCTGGAAACAGGCTACACCTTC.

The rearrangement joins TRBV15 to TRBJ2-1, with 7 bases that match TRBD2. The CDR3 runs 15 residues. Germline-derived CDR1 and CDR2 are LNHNV and YYDKDF (reference sequence). V shed 1 base and J 10 bases; nucleotides not matched to a gene: 10. The CDR3 sequence: CATSRGREANTEQFF. The DNA for the CDR3 is TGTGCCACCAGCAGAGGTCGGGAGGCCAACACCGAGCAGTTCTTC.

The chain has TRBV25-1 and TRBJ1-2, with D unclear. The CDR3 runs to 15 residues. Per the germline V gene, CDR1 is MGHDK and CDR2 is SYGVNS. V gave up 2 bases and J gave up 1 base, with 11 bases separating them. The CDR3, as DNA: TGTGCCAGCAGTGAAGAGGACGGAATTAACTATGGCTACACCTTC. Amino acids: CASSEEDGINYGYTF.

The chain couples TRBV6-1 to TRBJ1-4, with D uncertain. The CDR3 consists of 13 residues. V was shortened by 2 bases and J by 7 bases, with 8 bases between the two germline ends. Germline V CDR1 and CDR2: MNHNS, SASEGT. CDR3 in amino acids: CASSEPGGEKLFF. Written as DNA, the CDR3 is TGTGCCAGCAGTGAACCGGGAGGTGAAAAACTGTTTTTT.

The rearrangement joins TRBV27 to TRBJ1-6, with 11 bases lining up with TRBD1. Germline V gene data show CDR1 as MNHEY and CDR2 as SMNVEV (reference sequence). The CDR3 sequence is 16 residues long. The J segment lost 14 bases and the V segment lost 8 bases, leaving 17 bases of the junction unmatched. The CDR3 DNA is TGTGCCAGCTCCCCCCGGAGGGACAGGGGGGCATCGGCCCTCCACTTT. Translating gives CASSPRRDRGASALHF.